A single sample is the source of the 29 T cell receptor beta chains below, sequenced in a study of blood T cell repertoires in COVID-19. This table comes from immunoSEQ multiplex PCR, and its TCRdb copy is limited to in-frame clones, with some not included. The data contain 300,000 or so clones, just under 90% of them singletons. What was sequenced was PBMCs or T cells enriched from blood (not recorded which). The source is a woman between 50 and 59 years old who had been exposed to COVID-19.

This clone was seen only once. J is TRBJ1-2 and V is TRBV28, with TRBD1 matching 7 bases. The J segment lost 4 bases and the V segment lost 4 bases, leaving 9 bases of the junction unmatched. The CDR3 length is 15 residues. CDR1 MDHEN and CDR2 SYDVKM come from the germline V gene. CDR3 DNA: TGTGCCAGCAGTTCACCCGGGGACAGCCCCTATGGCTACACCTTC. It encodes CASSSPGDSPYGYTF.

For this clone: In the same sample, other DNA sequences code for this CDR3. The chain employs TRBV19 and TRBJ1-5, with a weak D call TRBD1 (6 bases). V lost 7 bases to trimming and J lost 5 bases, with 15 bases between them. This CDR3 has 14 amino acids. Germline V lookup: CDR1 LNHDA, CDR2 SQIVND (reference sequence). The CDR3 DNA is TGTGCCAGTACCCCGGACAGTTCGTATCAGCCCCAGCATTTT. Translating gives CASTPDSSYQPQHF.

The rearrangement uses TRBV5-5 and TRBJ1-1; a weak D match, TRBD1 (5 bases). In germline, CDR1 is SGHKS, CDR2 YYEKEE (reference sequence). Trimming left V 4 bases short and J 4 bases short, with 17 bases between. The CDR3 contains 15 residues. Here the CDR3 reads CASSAGGVRATEAFF. CDR3 coding DNA: TGTGCCAGCAGCGCTGGAGGGGTCAGAGCCACTGAAGCTTTCTTT.

V gene TRBV7-8 combines with J gene TRBJ2-3; 8 bases line up with TRBD2. V lost 5 bases to trimming and J lost 6 bases; unmatched junction nucleotides: 10. CDR1 and CDR2 (germline): SGHVS, FQNEAQ. The CDR3 is made up of 15 amino acids. The CDR3 DNA is TGTGCCAGCAGCCCCCTGCGGGGGGTATTCGATACGCAGTATTTT. Translation gives CASSPLRGVFDTQYF.

With respect to this clone: This sample includes further DNA sequences coding for the same CDR3. The V gene is TRBV28, the J gene TRBJ1-3, with 7 positions matching TRBD1. Germline loops: CDR1 MDHEN, CDR2 SYDVKM. The CDR3 is 13 residues long. Trimming cost V 6 bases and J 1 base; bases outside gene matches: 0. The CDR3 region is CASRQGSGNTIYF. CDR3 DNA sequence: TGTGCCAGCAGACAGGGGTCTGGAAACACCATATATTTT.

The chain joins TRBV5-4 to TRBJ1-1; TRBD1 matches at 8 bases. Losses at the gene ends were 0 bases for V and 2 bases for J; bases not matched to a gene: 12. This CDR3 is 18 amino acids long. The germline V gene has CDR1 SGHNT and CDR2 YYREEE (reference sequence). The CDR3: CASSLGQGALTINTEAFF. CDR3 nucleotides: TGTGCCAGCAGCTTGGGTCAGGGGGCCCTTACCATAAACACTGAAGCTTTCTTT.

This chain joins TRBV28 and TRBJ1-2; 8 bases fit TRBD1. Looked up from germline, CDR1 is MDHEN and CDR2 is SYDVKM. The J segment lost 7 bases and the V segment lost 3 bases, leaving 10 bases of the junction unmatched. CDR3 length: 15 amino acids. The chain's CDR3 is CASSFTGGDSGGYTF. The CDR3 DNA is TGTGCCAGCAGTTTCACAGGGGGTGACTCGGGTGGCTACACCTTC.

The chain's CDR3 is CASRRGGTGEDSPLHF. DNA of the CDR3: TGTGCCAGCAGACGGGGGGGGACTGGGGAGGATTCACCCCTCCACTTT. The V call is TRBV28, the J call TRBJ1-6, with D perhaps TRBD1 (5 bases). The CDR3 runs to 16 residues. The V gene lost 6 bases and the J gene lost 8 bases, with 20 bases spanning the gap. Germline CDR1 and CDR2: MDHEN and SYDVKM.

The chain is built from TRBV9 and TRBJ2-7, with a tentative D call TRBD2 (6 bases). This CDR3 has 14 amino acids. Between the trimmed V and J ends, which lost 3 bases and 2 bases, there was a span of 12 bases. Germline CDR1 reads SGDLS; CDR2 reads YYNGEE. The CDR3 sequence: CASSAGRGTYEQYF. The CDR3, as DNA: TGTGCCAGCAGCGCGGGTCGGGGGACCTACGAGCAGTACTTC. The complete variable domain, with remaining parts taken from reference TRBV9 and TRBJ2-7, reads DSGVTQTPKHLITATGQRVTLRCSPRSGDLSVYWYQQSLDQGLQFLIQYYNGEERAKGNILERFSAQQFPDLHSELNLSSLELGDSALYFCASSAGRGTYEQYFGPGTRLTVT.

The chain is built from TRBV10-3 and TRBJ2-2; the D is unclear. Germline-derived CDR1 and CDR2 are ENHRY and SYGVKD. The CDR3 covers 14 residues. V was trimmed by 3 bases and J by 7 bases, leaving 12 bases between them. The CDR3 DNA is TGTGCCATCAGTGACGGTCGTGGTGGCGGGGAGCTGTTTTTT. As protein: CAISDGRGGGELFF.

The chain joins TRBV7-9 to TRBJ1-4; TRBD1 might be the D (5 bases). V shed 1 base and J shed 5 bases, with 11 bases lying between them. The CDR3 totals 15 residues. Looked up from germline, CDR1 is SEHNR and CDR2 is FQNEAQ (reference sequence). The CDR3: CASSLEGVGNEKLFF. The CDR3 DNA reads TGTGCCAGCAGCTTAGAAGGGGTGGGGAATGAAAAACTGTTTTTT.

The chain couples TRBV18 to TRBJ2-3, with TRBD1 identical over 9 bases. V was pared by 6 bases and J by 6 bases, with 4 bases of the junction left unmatched. The CDR3 sequence is 13 residues long. Germline loops: CDR1 KGHSH, CDR2 LQKENI. This CDR3 reads CASSGQGGDTQYF. For the CDR3, the DNA is TGTGCCAGCTCGGGACAGGGAGGGGATACGCAGTATTTT.

This chain links TRBV7-2 with TRBJ2-3; 7 nucleotides match TRBD2. The CDR3 is 17 amino acids. CDR1 is SGHTA and CDR2 is FQGNSA in the germline V gene. V dropped 0 bases and J dropped 1; count of bases not matched to a gene: 7. The CDR3: CASSLALGGGGTDTQYF. CDR3 nucleotides: TGTGCCAGCAGCTTAGCTCTGGGCGGGGGAGGCACAGATACGCAGTATTTT. Filled out from reference TRBV7-2 and TRBJ2-3, the complete variable domain reads GAGVSQSPSNKVTEKGKDVELRCDPISGHTALYWYRQSLGQGLEFLIYFQGNSAPDKSGLPSDRFSAERTGGSVSTLTIQRTQQEDSAVYLCASSLALGGGGTDTQYFGPGTRLTVL.

This clone was counted a few times. V gene TRBV28 combines with J gene TRBJ1-1; D is unresolved. Germline assignment: CDR1 MDHEN and CDR2 SYDVKM. V lost 6 bases and J 0 bases, leaving 8 bases between the germline ends. The CDR3 runs 13 residues. The CDR3 DNA follows: TGTGCCAGCAGGGGCAGGCTGAACACTGAAGCTTTCTTT. Protein sequence: CASRGRLNTEAFF.

This clone was detected once. The rearrangement uses TRBV28 and TRBJ1-2; a weak D match, TRBD1 (6 bases). V was trimmed by 7 bases and J by 4 bases, leaving 13 bases between them. CDR1 is MDHEN, CDR2 SYDVKM, per germline. This CDR3 has 13 amino acids. CDR3 in amino acids: CASKGGVPYGYTF. CDR3 bases: TGTGCCAGCAAGGGGGGGGTTCCCTATGGCTACACCTTC.

The V call is TRBV7-2, the J call TRBJ2-7; perhaps TRBD2 as D (5 bases). Trimming pared 7 bases from V and 3 bases from J, leaving 16 bases between. CDR1 SGHTA and CDR2 FQGNSA come from the germline V gene. The length of the CDR3 is 14 residues. The CDR3 region has the DNA TGTGCCAGCACCCCCGGGGTCCTAGTCTACGAGCAGTACTTC. Translation gives CASTPGVLVYEQYF.

This clone was recorded only once. This chain connects TRBV19 to TRBJ1-6; D is uncertain. V lost 5 bases and J lost 7, with 9 bases in between. Germline CDR1 reads LNHDA; CDR2 reads SQIVND (reference sequence). The CDR3 covers 13 residues. CDR3: CASSADTNSPLHF. The CDR3 DNA is TGTGCCAGTAGTGCTGACACCAATTCACCCCTCCACTTT.

V gene TRBV27 combines with J gene TRBJ1-5; 7 bases align to TRBD1. Germline assignment: CDR1 MNHEY and CDR2 SMNVEV (reference sequence). This CDR3 has 15 residues. Germline trimming cut 2 bases from V and 7 bases from J; bases unmatched to any gene: 8. The CDR3 bases are TGTGCCAGCAGTTTAGAGGGGGCGAATCGCCAGCCCCAGCATTTT. It is translated as CASSLEGANRQPQHF.

The J gene is TRBJ1-5, the V gene TRBV28; TRBD1 might be the D (6 bases). CDR1 is MDHEN and CDR2 is SYDVKM in the germline V gene. The CDR3 has 17 residues. The V end was cut by 4 bases, the J end by 0 bases, with 16 bases between. The CDR3 sequence is CASSSLGQLYSNQPQHF. The CDR3 DNA reads TGTGCCAGCAGTTCCCTAGGACAGCTCTATAGCAATCAGCCCCAGCATTTT.

The genes are TRBV5-1 and TRBJ1-1, with D uncertain. This CDR3 region has 15 residues. V lost 5 bases and J 4 bases, leaving 18 bases between the germline ends. Germline lookup yields CDR1 SGHRS and CDR2 YFSETQ. Here the CDR3 reads CASSTNGYGGTEAFF. The CDR3 coding sequence is TGCGCCAGCAGTACGAACGGTTATGGTGGCACTGAAGCTTTCTTT. Combining the CDR3 with reference TRBV5-1 and TRBJ1-1 gives the whole variable domain KAGVTQTPRYLIKTRGQQVTLSCSPISGHRSVSWYQQTPGQGLQFLFEYFSETQRNKGNFPGRFSGRQFSNSRSEMNVSTLELGDSALYLCASSTNGYGGTEAFFGQGTRLTVV.

For the CDR3, the DNA is TGTGCCAGCAGCGTAGGTCACGGAGGGGCGATGAACACTGAAGCTTTCTTT. It translates to CASSVGHGGAMNTEAFF. The rearrangement uses TRBV9 and TRBJ1-1, with a possible D match to TRBD1 (5 bases). CDR3 length equals 17 residues. The ends were cut back, 0 bases at V and 0 bases at J, with 15 bases in the middle. Germline CDR1 and CDR2: SGDLS and YYNGEE.

The CDR3 DNA is TGTGCCAGCAGCCCTAGCGGGCCCGGCTATGGCTACACCTTC. This codes for CASSPSGPGYGYTF. This rearrangement joins TRBV6-2 or TRBV6-3 to TRBJ1-2; D not certain. The CDR3 spans 14 residues. Trimming removed 6 bases at V and 4 bases at J, with 15 bases between. Per germline, CDR1 MNHEY and CDR2 SVGEGT.

The rearrangement uses TRBV30 and TRBJ1-4, with D tentatively TRBD1 (6 bases). The germline CDR1 and CDR2 sequences are GTSNPN and SVGIG (reference sequence). Between the trimmed V and J ends, which lost 4 bases and 7 bases, there was a span of 25 bases. The CDR3 is 17 residues long. Written as DNA, the CDR3 is TGTGCCTGGACCACGGCAGGGGCCGTGGGGCGATCTGAAAAACTGTTTTTT. It codes for CAWTTAGAVGRSEKLFF.

The chain links TRBV28 to TRBJ1-2; possibly TRBD1 for D (6 bases). In germline, CDR1 is MDHEN, CDR2 SYDVKM. The CDR3 covers 16 residues. Trimming took 2 bases from V and 4 from J, leaving 17 bases between them. The CDR3 bases are TGTGCCAGCAGTTTAGGAGTAAGCAGGGGCGCCTATGGCTACACCTTC. Encoded protein: CASSLGVSRGAYGYTF.

This sequence joins TRBV5-1 and TRBJ1-6; D is perhaps TRBD1 (5 bases). V lost 3 bases, J lost 5 bases, and 15 bases lay in between. The CDR3 is 16 amino acids. CDR1 and CDR2 (germline): SGHRS, YFSETQ. The CDR3 sequence is CASSSSSTEDNSPLHF. The CDR3 DNA reads TGCGCCAGCAGCTCGAGCTCGACAGAAGATAATTCACCCCTCCACTTT.

The chain uses TRBV2 and TRBJ1-4, with no clear D. V was shortened by 6 bases and J by 10 bases, with 6 bases between the two germline ends. The germline CDR1 and CDR2 sequences are SNHLY and FYNNEI. This CDR3 spans 10 amino acids. In nucleotides, the CDR3 is TGTGCCAGCAGACTAGTAAAACTGTTTTTT. Its protein product is CASRLVKLFF.

V usage is TRBV5-1 and J usage is TRBJ1-3, with D unclear. Between the trimmed V and J ends, which lost 4 bases and 1 base, there was a span of 12 bases. Germline values: CDR1 SGHRS, CDR2 YFSETQ. The CDR3 covers 15 residues. The CDR3 protein is CASSASVGSGNTIYF. The CDR3 DNA is TGCGCCAGCAGCGCCAGCGTAGGATCTGGAAACACCATATATTTT.

The CDR3, as DNA: TGTGCCAGCATGGGGGACAGACACACAGATACGCAGTATTTT. This translates into CASMGDRHTDTQYF. This chain joins TRBV2 and TRBJ2-3, with 7 bases lining up with TRBD1. Germline CDR1 is SNHLY and CDR2 is FYNNEI. The CDR3 contains 14 residues. Unmatched junction bases numbered 6, after V lost 7 bases and J lost 2 bases.

This chain joins TRBV3-1 (or the pseudogene TRBV3-2) and TRBJ2-2; TRBD2 matches at 8 bases. The CDR3 is 16 residues long. CDR1 and CDR2 from the germline V gene are LGHDT and YNNKEL (reference sequence). The V and J ends lost 7 bases and 0 bases, in that order; junction bases with no gene match: 7. The CDR3 DNA reads as TGTGCCAGCACTCTCGGGGGGGGTACGAACACCGGGGAGCTGTTTTTT. This translates into CASTLGGGTNTGELFF.